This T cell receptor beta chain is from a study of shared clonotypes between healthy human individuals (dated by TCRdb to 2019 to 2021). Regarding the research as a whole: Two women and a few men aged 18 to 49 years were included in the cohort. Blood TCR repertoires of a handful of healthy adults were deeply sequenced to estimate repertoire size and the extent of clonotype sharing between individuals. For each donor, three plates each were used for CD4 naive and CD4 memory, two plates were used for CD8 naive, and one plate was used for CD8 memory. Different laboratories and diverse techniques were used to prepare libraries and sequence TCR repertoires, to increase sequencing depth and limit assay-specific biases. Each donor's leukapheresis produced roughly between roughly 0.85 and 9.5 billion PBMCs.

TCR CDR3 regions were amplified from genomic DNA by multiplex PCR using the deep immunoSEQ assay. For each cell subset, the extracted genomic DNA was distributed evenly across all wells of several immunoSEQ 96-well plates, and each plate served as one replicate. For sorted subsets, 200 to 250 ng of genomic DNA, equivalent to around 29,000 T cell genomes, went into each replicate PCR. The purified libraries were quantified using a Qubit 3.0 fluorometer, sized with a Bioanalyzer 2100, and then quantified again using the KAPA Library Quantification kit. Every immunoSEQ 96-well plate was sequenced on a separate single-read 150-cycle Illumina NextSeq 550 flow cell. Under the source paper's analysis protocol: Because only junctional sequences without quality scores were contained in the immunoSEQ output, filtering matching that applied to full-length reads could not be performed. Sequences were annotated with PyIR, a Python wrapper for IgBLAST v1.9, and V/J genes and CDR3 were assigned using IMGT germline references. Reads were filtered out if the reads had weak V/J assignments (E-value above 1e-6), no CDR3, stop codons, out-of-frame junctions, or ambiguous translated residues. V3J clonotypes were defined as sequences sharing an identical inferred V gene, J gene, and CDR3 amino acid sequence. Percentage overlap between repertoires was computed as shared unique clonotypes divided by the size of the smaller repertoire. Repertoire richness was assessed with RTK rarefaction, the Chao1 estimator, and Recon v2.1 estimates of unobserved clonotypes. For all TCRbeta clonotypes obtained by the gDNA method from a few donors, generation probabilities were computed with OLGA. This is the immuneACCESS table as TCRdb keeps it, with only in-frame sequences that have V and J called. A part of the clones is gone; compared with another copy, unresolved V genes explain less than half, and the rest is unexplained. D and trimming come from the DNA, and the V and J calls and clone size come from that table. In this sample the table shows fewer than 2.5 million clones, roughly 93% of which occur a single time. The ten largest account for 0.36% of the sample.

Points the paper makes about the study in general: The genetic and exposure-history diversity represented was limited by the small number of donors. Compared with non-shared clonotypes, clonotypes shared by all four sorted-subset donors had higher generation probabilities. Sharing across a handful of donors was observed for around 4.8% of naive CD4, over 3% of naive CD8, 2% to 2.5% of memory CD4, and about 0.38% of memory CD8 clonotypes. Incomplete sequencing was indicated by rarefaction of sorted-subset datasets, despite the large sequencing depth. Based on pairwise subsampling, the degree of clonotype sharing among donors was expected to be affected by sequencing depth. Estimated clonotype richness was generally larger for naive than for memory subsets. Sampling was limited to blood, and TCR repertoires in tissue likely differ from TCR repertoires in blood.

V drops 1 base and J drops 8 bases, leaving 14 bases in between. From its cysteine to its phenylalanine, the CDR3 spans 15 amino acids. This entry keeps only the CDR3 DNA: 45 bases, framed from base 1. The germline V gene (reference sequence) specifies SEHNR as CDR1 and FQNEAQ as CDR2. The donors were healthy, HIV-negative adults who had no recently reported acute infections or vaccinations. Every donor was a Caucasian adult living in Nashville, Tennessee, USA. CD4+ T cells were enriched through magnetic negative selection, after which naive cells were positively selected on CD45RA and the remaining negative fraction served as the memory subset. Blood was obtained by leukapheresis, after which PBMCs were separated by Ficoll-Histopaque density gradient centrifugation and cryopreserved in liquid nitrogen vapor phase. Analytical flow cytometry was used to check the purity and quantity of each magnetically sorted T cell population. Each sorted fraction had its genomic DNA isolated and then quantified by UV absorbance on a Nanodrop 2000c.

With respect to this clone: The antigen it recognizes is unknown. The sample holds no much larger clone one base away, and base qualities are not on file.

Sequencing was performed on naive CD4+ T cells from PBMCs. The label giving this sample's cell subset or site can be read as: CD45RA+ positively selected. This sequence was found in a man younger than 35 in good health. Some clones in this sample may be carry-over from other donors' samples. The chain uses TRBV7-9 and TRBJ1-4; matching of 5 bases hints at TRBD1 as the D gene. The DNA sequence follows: TGTGCCAGCAGCTTAGTGGGGACCCGGGAGGAAAAACTGTTTTTT. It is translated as CASSLVGTREEKLFF.